These 9 T cell receptor beta chains originate from one sample sequenced in a study of blood T cell repertoires in COVID-19. The repertoire was sequenced with immunoSEQ multiplex PCR; TCRdb's copy has only in-frame clones and lacks some. The table lists roughly 280,000 clones, around 84% of them singletons. Sequencing was carried out using peripheral blood. The receptors were sampled from a woman aged 55-69 years with COVID-19, enrolled during active disease.

This chain connects TRBV28 to TRBJ1-5, with no clear D. V lost 6 bases, J lost 4 bases, and 4 bases lay in between. The length of the CDR3 is 11 residues. The germline V gene has CDR1 MDHEN and CDR2 SYDVKM. The CDR3 sequence: CASSINQPQHF. The CDR3 DNA reads TGTGCCAGCAGCATTAATCAGCCCCAGCATTTT.

The genes are TRBV30 and TRBJ1-1, with 7 bases matching TRBD1. The CDR3 is 15 amino acids. Per germline, CDR1 GTSNPN and CDR2 SVGIG (reference sequence). The ends lost 6 bases at V and 3 bases at J; junction bases unmatched: 13. The CDR3 DNA reads TGTGCCTGCCGGACAGGCCGGTCATCTTACACTGAAGCTTTCTTT. Its protein is CACRTGRSSYTEAFF.

The rearrangement links TRBV5-4 to TRBJ1-4; a possible D gene is TRBD1 (5 bases). Trimming took 1 base from V and 11 from J, leaving 18 bases between them. This CDR3 comprises 15 residues. The germline V gene encodes CDR1 SGHNT and CDR2 YYREEE (reference sequence). CDR3 in DNA: TGTGCCAGCAGCTTGAGGAGCAAAGGGGATCGGAAACTGTTTTTT. Residues: CASSLRSKGDRKLFF. Full variable domain (outside the CDR3, taken from reference TRBV5-4 and TRBJ1-4): ETGVTQSPTHLIKTRGQQVTLRCSSQSGHNTVSWYQQALGQGPQFIFQYYREEENGRGNFPPRFSGLQFPNYSSELNVNALELDDSALYLCASSLRSKGDRKLFFGSGTQLSVL.

The chain carries TRBV14 and TRBJ2-1; 7 bases fit TRBD1. The V gene's germline CDR1 is SGHDN and CDR2 FVKESK. Trimming cost V 5 bases and J 0 bases; bases outside gene matches: 1. This CDR3 is built from 14 residues. CDR3 bases: TGTGCCAGCAGCTACAGGGGCTCCTACAATGAGCAGTTCTTC. Its protein is CASSYRGSYNEQFF. Supplemented by reference TRBV14 and TRBJ2-1, the full variable domain reads EAGVTQFPSHSVIEKGQTVTLRCDPISGHDNLYWYRRVMGKEIKFLLHFVKESKQDESGMPNNRFLAERTGGTYSTLKVQPAELEDSGVYFCASSYRGSYNEQFFGPGTRLTVL.

The J gene is TRBJ2-4, the V gene TRBV5-1; possibly TRBD2 for D (6 bases). The germline gives CDR1 SGHRS, CDR2 YFSETQ. This CDR3 contains 13 residues. Trimming removed 7 bases from V and 3 bases from J, with 11 bases in between. CDR3 residues: CASAAGGKNIQYF. The CDR3, as DNA: TGCGCCAGCGCGGCCGGGGGCAAAAACATTCAGTACTTC.

The chain combines TRBV19 with TRBJ1-5; 11 positions agree with TRBD1. The J segment lost 5 bases and the V segment lost 5 bases, leaving 5 bases of the junction unmatched. Germline CDR1 and CDR2: LNHDA and SQIVND (reference sequence). The CDR3 has 15 amino acids. For the CDR3, the DNA is TGTGCCAGTAGTCCACGGGGACAGGGGGATCAGCCCCAGCATTTT. It encodes CASSPRGQGDQPQHF. The full variable domain, completed using reference TRBV19 and TRBJ1-5, is DGGITQSPKYLFRKEGQNVTLSCEQNLNHDAMYWYRQDPGQGLRLIYYSQIVNDFQKGDIAEGYSVSREKKESFPLTVTSAQKNPTAFYLCASSPRGQGDQPQHFGDGTRLSIL.

V is TRBV7-3 and J is TRBJ1-4; 8 nucleotides match TRBD1. J was trimmed by 2 bases and V by 5 bases; bases with no gene match: 10. The CDR3 loop spans 17 amino acids. The germline V gene encodes CDR1 SGHTA and CDR2 FQGTGA. CDR3 nucleotide sequence: TGTGCCAGCAGCCCATTCGGGAGGACAGGGACTAATGAAAAACTGTTTTTT. The encoded protein is CASSPFGRTGTNEKLFF.

V usage is TRBV30 and J usage is TRBJ1-5, with 7 positions matching TRBD1. The CDR3 consists of 17 residues. J was trimmed by 2 bases and V by 0 bases; bases with no gene match: 10. Germline V gives CDR1 GTSNPN, CDR2 SVGIG (reference sequence). CDR3 sequence reads: CAWSVMSGGQGNQPQHF. The DNA for the CDR3 is TGTGCCTGGAGTGTCATGAGCGGCGGACAGGGCAATCAGCCCCAGCATTTT. Full variable domain (remainder filled in from reference TRBV30 and TRBJ1-5): SQTIHQWPATLVQPVGSPLSLECTVEGTSNPNLYWYRQAAGRGLQLLFYSVGIGQISSEVPQNLSASRPQDRQFILSSKKLLLSDSGFYLCAWSVMSGGQGNQPQHFGDGTRLSIL.

In its sample, this clone was seen once. The chain couples TRBV18 to TRBJ2-1; no clear D. V gave up 1 base and J gave up 8 bases, with 9 bases separating them. The CDR3 has 13 amino acids. Germline loops: CDR1 KGHSH, CDR2 LQKENI. The CDR3 loop is CASSPLLEDEQFF. The CDR3 region has the DNA TGTGCCAGCTCACCACTATTAGAAGATGAGCAGTTCTTC.